What follows are 15 T cell receptor beta chains derived from one specimen sequenced in a study of T-cell memory formation after mild COVID-19. One entry per CDR3 protein, called by TCRdb with MiXCR from the 5' RACE reads. The data hold 55,000 to 80,000 distinct CDR3 sequences, with 9.3% observed a single time. The sequenced material came from PBMCs or a T cell subset sorted from them (not recorded which). Source of these receptors: a man in his late teens or twenties who had mild COVID-19 (a few samples of this study predate the infection). Cell type and time point are not known.

In its sample, this clonotype was seen a few times. The V gene is TRBV12-3 or TRBV12-4, the J gene TRBJ1-1; D is possibly TRBD1 (5 bases). This CDR3 region has 14 residues. V dropped 2 bases and J dropped 3 bases, with 10 bases sitting between them. The CDR3 sequence is CASSLSVGDTEAFF. DNA of the CDR3: TGTGCCAGCAGTTTATCGGTGGGGGACACTGAAGCTTTCTTT.

Regarding this clonotype: A much larger clone is a single base away; this may be a read error. The rearrangement uses TRBV5-1 and TRBJ1-4, with 10 bases matching TRBD1. CDR1 and CDR2 (germline): SGHRS, YFSETQ. The CDR3 runs 15 residues. The chain's CDR3 is CARSLGQGSNEKLFF. The CDR3 DNA follows: TGCGCCAGAAGCTTGGGACAGGGGAGCAATGAAAAACTGTTTTTT.

This clonotype turned up a few times. The chain couples TRBV6-1 to TRBJ1-4, with 7 bases fitting TRBD1. The CDR3 sequence is 13 residues long. The V and J ends lost 6 bases and 8 bases, in that order; junction bases with no gene match: 6. CDR1 is MNHNS, CDR2 SASEGT, per germline. In DNA form, the CDR3 reads TGTGCCAGCAGGGAGGGGGCGAGGGAAAAACTGTTTTTT. Translation gives CASREGAREKLFF.

The V gene is TRBV7-2, the J gene TRBJ2-5, with 7 bases that match TRBD2. V lost 5 bases, J lost 3 bases, and 6 bases stayed unmatched. Germline CDR1 SGHTA, CDR2 FQGNSA. The CDR3 has 14 residues. The CDR3 DNA follows: TGTGCCAGCAGCCCAATGGGGGGGGAAGAGACCCAGTACTTC. Amino acids: CASSPMGGEETQYF.

This chain connects TRBV10-3 to TRBJ1-2; 11 positions agree with TRBD1. Germline V gene sequence: CDR1 ENHRY, CDR2 SYGVKD. The CDR3 has 14 amino acids. J was trimmed by 3 bases and V by 7 bases; bases with no gene match: 4. In nucleotides, the CDR3 is TGTGCCATCACCGGACAGGGGGCAGACTATGGCTACACCTTC. Its translation is CAITGQGADYGYTF.

In its sample, this clonotype was seen a few times. This chain connects TRBV5-1 to TRBJ1-5; D gene unclear. The CDR3 is made up of 16 amino acids. The germline CDR1 and CDR2 sequences are SGHRS and YFSETQ. V was pared by 3 bases and J by 0 bases, with 13 bases between. CDR3 loop: CASSWRQEYSNQPQHF. The CDR3 nucleotides read TGCGCCAGCAGCTGGCGGCAGGAGTATAGCAATCAGCCCCAGCATTTT.

This clonotype was counted many times. The chain combines TRBV5-4 with TRBJ2-3, with D possibly being TRBD2 (6 bases). CDR1 is SGHNT and CDR2 is YYREEE in the germline V gene (reference sequence). V was clipped by 3 bases and J by 2 bases, with 16 bases between them. The CDR3 runs to 16 residues. This CDR3 is CASSSPGSGITDTQYF. The CDR3 nucleotides read TGTGCCAGCAGCTCTCCGGGTAGCGGTATCACAGATACGCAGTATTTT.

This clonotype was seen a few times. This rearrangement joins TRBV5-1 to TRBJ1-6; 10 bases align to TRBD1. The CDR3 extends over 16 amino acids. Germline V gives CDR1 SGHRS, CDR2 YFSETQ. V lost 3 bases and J lost 10; bases outside the gene matches: 10. The CDR3 DNA follows: TGCGCCAGCAGCTCCGGGACAGGGGTAGGGATATCACCCCTCCACTTT. It yields the protein CASSSGTGVGISPLHF.

This clonotype has at least ten counts. The chain has TRBV12-3 or TRBV12-4 and TRBJ2-7; possible D gene TRBD2, 5 bases. Trimming removed 2 bases at V and 5 bases at J, with 7 bases between. The CDR3 spans 12 residues. CDR3 loop: CASSLIGNEQYF. The CDR3 coding sequence is TGTGCCAGCAGTTTAATCGGGAACGAGCAGTACTTC.

This clonotype turned up a few times. The rearrangement uses TRBV6-2 or TRBV6-3 and TRBJ2-1; tentatively, D is TRBD2 (5 bases). CDR1 MNHEY and CDR2 SVGEGT come from the germline V gene. Trimming cost V 7 bases and J 9 bases, with 16 bases left between them. The CDR3 has 13 residues. The CDR3 is CASTNKRVGEQFF. CDR3 nucleotides: TGTGCCAGCACTAACAAGAGGGTTGGTGAGCAGTTCTTC.

Many counts were recorded for this clonotype. The chain couples TRBV6-1 to TRBJ2-5; no clear D. With 2 bases removed from V and 7 bases from J, the gap between germline ends came to 11 bases. Germline V gene sequence: CDR1 MNHNS, CDR2 SASEGT. The CDR3 loop spans 13 amino acids. CDR3 in DNA: TGTGCCAGCAGTGAATTTTTTTTCGGGACCCAGTACTTC. Its protein product is CASSEFFFGTQYF.

This chain uses TRBV12-3 or TRBV12-4 with TRBJ1-5, with TRBD1 matching 7 bases. The CDR3 sequence is 18 residues long. The V and J ends lost 5 bases and 0 bases, in that order; junction bases with no gene match: 13. The CDR3 DNA reads as TGTGCCAGCAGTGGCCCCCGGAACAGGGGCCCTAGCAATCAGCCCCAGCATTTT. It specifies CASSGPRNRGPSNQPQHF.

A few counts support this clonotype. V is TRBV10-3 and J is TRBJ2-7; 7 nucleotides match TRBD1. Germline lookup yields CDR1 ENHRY and CDR2 SYGVKD. This CDR3 has 13 residues. V gave up 4 bases and J gave up 5 bases; unmatched junction bases: 5. CDR3 region: CAISATGNHEQYV. The CDR3 DNA is TGTGCCATCAGTGCGACAGGGAACCACGAGCAGTACGTC.

Many counts were recorded for this clonotype. CDR3 region: CASSVDRSNEQYV. The CDR3, as DNA: TGTGCCAGCAGCGTCGACAGGTCAAACGAGCAGTACGTC. The chain has TRBV7-8 and TRBJ2-7; TRBD1 is a possible D gene (6 bases). Germline-derived CDR1 and CDR2 are SGHVS and FQNEAQ. V dropped 5 bases and J dropped 5 bases, with 13 bases sitting between them. The CDR3 is 13 amino acids.

This clonotype was picked up a small number of times. The V call is TRBV6-5, the J call TRBJ1-1, with no clear D. The CDR3 is 13 amino acids. Germline V lookup: CDR1 MNHEY, CDR2 SVGAGI. V was trimmed by 5 bases and J by 1 base, leaving 8 bases between them. The CDR3 DNA reads TGTGCCAGCAGTCCAATAGCGAACACTGAAGCTTTCTTT. Residues: CASSPIANTEAFF.